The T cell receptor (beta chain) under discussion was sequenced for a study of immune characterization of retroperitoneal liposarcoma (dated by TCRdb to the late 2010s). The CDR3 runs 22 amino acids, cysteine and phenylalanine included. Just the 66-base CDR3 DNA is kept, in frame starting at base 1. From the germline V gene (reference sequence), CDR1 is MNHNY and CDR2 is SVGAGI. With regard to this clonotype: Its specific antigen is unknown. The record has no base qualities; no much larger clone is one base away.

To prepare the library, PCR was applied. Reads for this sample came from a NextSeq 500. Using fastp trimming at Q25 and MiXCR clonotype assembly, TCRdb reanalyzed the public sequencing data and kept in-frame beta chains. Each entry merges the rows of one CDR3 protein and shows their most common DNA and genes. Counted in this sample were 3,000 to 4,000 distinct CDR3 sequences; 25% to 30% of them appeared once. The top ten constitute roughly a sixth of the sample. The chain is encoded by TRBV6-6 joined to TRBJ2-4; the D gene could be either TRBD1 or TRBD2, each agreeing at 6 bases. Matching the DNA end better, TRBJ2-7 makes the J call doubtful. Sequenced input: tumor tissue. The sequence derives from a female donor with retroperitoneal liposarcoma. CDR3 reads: CASSYSILGRQGILIGSYEQYF. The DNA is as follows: TGTGCCAGCAGTTACTCGATATTGGGGAGGCAGGGGATTCTGATTGGGAGCTACGAGCAGTACTTC.